The sequence of this T cell receptor beta chain was determined in a study of human T cells and chemical hapten exposure. This clonotype was picked up a small number of times. In TCRdb, the RACE reads were re-called with MiXCR into one record per CDR3 protein. The sample records approximately 370,000 distinct CDR3 sequences, 5.5% being singletons. The time point was: pre-sensitization, week 0. Treatment specified: therapeutic diphenylcyclopropenone sensitization with weekly scalp DPC. The specimen was whole blood, collected in connection with sensitization to the hapten diphenylcyclopropenone (DPC). This receptor was identified in a woman between 18 and 29 years old with alopecia areata. Some clones in this sample may be carry-over from other donors' samples.

CDR3 in DNA: TGTGCCAGCAGCCAAGTACCCAGGGACTTAATTTTGAACACTGAAGCTTTCTTT. It codes for CASSQVPRDLILNTEAFF. V usage is TRBV14 and J usage is TRBJ1-1, with a possible D match to TRBD1 (5 bases). CDR1 and CDR2 from the germline V gene are SGHDN and FVKESK. V gave up 1 base and J gave up 0 bases, with 18 bases separating them. This CDR3 region has 18 residues.